The next 10 T cell receptor beta chains were all read from a single sample in a study of response to subunit inactivated influenza vaccine. One entry per CDR3 protein results from TCRdb running MiXCR on the RT-PCR reads. The table has 710,000 or so distinct CDR3 sequences, 15% to 19% seen once; the top ten hold roughly 10%. The sample here was PBMCs from blood, taken 11 to 12 days after vaccination. Receptors were obtained from a man in his forties or fifties who received an inactivated influenza vaccine.

There are a few counts of this clonotype. CDR3 sequence: CSANMAGGPGVNTQYF. For the CDR3, the DNA is TGCAGTGCTAACATGGCGGGGGGGCCGGGTGTAAATACGCAGTATTTT. V usage is TRBV20-1 and J usage is TRBJ2-3, with 9 bases identical to TRBD2. This CDR3 has 16 residues. V shed 4 bases and J 7 bases; nucleotides not matched to a gene: 15. Per the germline V gene, CDR1 is DFQATT and CDR2 is SNEGSKA (reference sequence).

The J gene is TRBJ2-5, the V gene TRBV7-2; D unclear. The germline CDR1 and CDR2 sequences are SGHTA and FQGNSA. CDR3 length equals 15 residues. V was cut by 1 base and J by 2 bases, with 11 bases left in between. This chain's CDR3 is CASSLVVGRQETQYF. The CDR3 nucleotides are TGTGCCAGCAGCTTAGTGGTTGGCAGACAAGAGACCCAGTACTTC.

The gene calls are TRBV15 and TRBJ2-3; D gene ambiguous. CDR1 and CDR2 (germline): LNHNV, YYDKDF (reference sequence). The CDR3 is 12 amino acids. Between the trimmed V and J ends, which lost 6 bases and 2 bases, there was a span of 6 bases. CDR3 DNA sequence: TGTGCCACCAGGGAGAACACAGATACGCAGTATTTT. This translates into CATRENTDTQYF.

The chain couples TRBV20-1 to TRBJ2-7; D may be TRBD2 (5 bases). Germline CDR1 reads DFQATT; CDR2 reads SNEGSKA (reference sequence). V was pared by 2 bases and J by 2 bases, with 19 bases between. The CDR3 has 16 residues. CDR3 region: CSARKLRRGIPYEQYF. In DNA form, the CDR3 reads TGCAGTGCTAGAAAACTTCGGAGAGGGATACCCTACGAGCAGTACTTC.

Judged by abundance, this clonotype is medium-sized. The chain combines TRBV12-3 or TRBV12-4 with TRBJ2-1; 11 nucleotides align to TRBD2. The CDR3 length is 15 residues. Germline trimming cut 6 bases from V and 5 bases from J; bases unmatched to any gene: 6. Here the CDR3 DNA reads TGTGCCAGCAGACGTCTAGCGGGGGGTAACAATGAGCAGTTCTTC. Translating it yields CASRRLAGGNNEQFF.

The chain is built from TRBV27 and TRBJ2-1, with TRBD1 as a possible D gene (6 bases). Germline CDR1 MNHEY, CDR2 SMNVEV (reference sequence). V was clipped by 8 bases and J by 10 bases, with 15 bases between them. The CDR3 length is 12 residues. CDR3 in amino acids: CASAGQFSEQFF. CDR3 nucleotides: TGTGCCAGCGCCGGACAGTTCAGCGAGCAGTTCTTC.

This clonotype was counted many times. The chain combines TRBV7-8 with TRBJ2-2; tentative D call: TRBD2 (5 bases). The V and J ends lost 0 bases and 0 bases respectively, with 8 bases between them. The CDR3 contains 16 residues. Per the germline V gene, CDR1 is SGHVS and CDR2 is FQNEAQ. The CDR3 bases are TGTGCCAGCAGCTTAGCGTTACTAGCGAACACCGGGGAGCTGTTTTTT. Translation gives CASSLALLANTGELFF.

The chain recombines TRBV2 with TRBJ1-5; unclear D gene. The CDR3 is 15 residues long. With 1 base removed from V and 8 bases from J, the gap between germline ends came to 15 bases. Per germline, CDR1 SNHLY and CDR2 FYNNEI. The CDR3 nucleotides are TGTGCCAGCAGTGAAGTCGGCCGTTCTGAGGAGCCCCAGCATTTT. This encodes CASSEVGRSEEPQHF.

This clonotype was seen at least ten times. This chain links TRBV20-1 with TRBJ1-6; 7 bases are shared with TRBD1. The CDR3 consists of 15 residues. CDR1 is DFQATT, CDR2 SNEGSKA, per germline (reference sequence). Trimming removed 5 bases from V and 0 bases from J; junction bases left unmatched: 4. The CDR3 loop reads CSAGPGGSYNSPLHF. CDR3 bases: TGCAGTGCTGGGCCAGGGGGCTCCTATAATTCACCCCTCCACTTT.

V usage is TRBV25-1 and J usage is TRBJ2-5; TRBD1 aligns across 9 bases. The CDR3 is 16 amino acids. Trimming at V came to 5 bases and at J to 6 bases, leaving 13 bases not matched to a gene. CDR1 is MGHDK, CDR2 SYGVNS, per germline. The CDR3 coding sequence is TGTGCCAGCAGTCCCCTCGGACAGGGGAGTAAAAAGACCCAGTACTTC. Amino acids: CASSPLGQGSKKTQYF. Full variable domain (remainder filled in from reference TRBV25-1 and TRBJ2-5): EADIYQTPRYLVIGTGKKITLECSQTMGHDKMYWYQQDPGMELHLIHYSYGVNSTEKGDLSSESTVSRIRTEHFPLTLESARPSHTSQYLCASSPLGQGSKKTQYFGPGTRLLVL.